Following are 16 T cell receptor beta chains from one sample sequenced in a study of cytomegalovirus exposure and HLA in healthy donors listed by TCRdb under 2017. The receptor library was made with the immunoSEQ multiplex PCR assay. A mixture of 60 forward primers for TCR Vbeta segments and 13 reverse primers for TCR Jbeta segments was used in the multiplex PCR. TCRdb retrieved this table from immuneACCESS and kept in-frame rearrangements only. Not all clones are present; in checked studies, unresolved V genes account for under half, and no reason is known for the remainder. This sample's table carries just under 65,000 clones. Roughly 15% of the sample comes from the top ten. Specimen: PBMCs. The receptor set was obtained from a boy aged 5 to 17 in good health and CMV-seronegative.

V gene TRBV9 combines with J gene TRBJ1-1; D might be TRBD1 (6 bases). The germline CDR1 and CDR2 sequences are SGDLS and YYNGEE. The CDR3 runs 14 residues. Trimming took 5 bases from V and 1 from J, leaving 12 bases between them. The CDR3 spells CASRAGTSNTEAFF. Here the CDR3 DNA reads TGTGCCAGCAGGGCCGGGACATCGAACACTGAAGCTTTCTTT.

The rearrangement uses TRBV5-6 and TRBJ1-1, with TRBD1 matching over 9 bases. With 4 bases clipped from V and 4 bases from J, the junction kept 8 bases outside the gene matches. This CDR3 is built from 15 residues. Germline CDR1 is SGHDT and CDR2 is YYEEEE. This CDR3 reads CASSPPGTGSTEAFF. In DNA, the CDR3 is TGTGCCAGCAGCCCGCCCGGGACAGGGTCCACTGAAGCTTTCTTT.

V usage is TRBV10-3 and J usage is TRBJ1-5; 10 nucleotides align to TRBD1. The length of the CDR3 is 15 residues. Per the germline V gene, CDR1 is ENHRY and CDR2 is SYGVKD. Losses at the gene ends were 4 bases for V and 5 bases for J; bases not matched to a gene: 5. The CDR3 DNA reads as TGTGCCATCAGTGGGACAGGGGGATTCGATCAGCCCCAGCATTTT. Translating it yields CAISGTGGFDQPQHF.

The chain couples TRBV7-9 to TRBJ1-4; D is undetermined. Between the trimmed V and J ends, which lost 2 bases and 3 bases, there was a span of 16 bases. This CDR3 spans 17 amino acids. Per the germline V gene, CDR1 is SEHNR and CDR2 is FQNEAQ (reference sequence). CDR3 bases: TGTGCCAGCAGCTTACCGGACGGTCCGAGGGCTAATGAAAAACTGTTTTTT. Translating gives CASSLPDGPRANEKLFF.

The chain joins TRBV2 to TRBJ2-7, with 8 bases that match TRBD2. Looked up from germline, CDR1 is SNHLY and CDR2 is FYNNEI. This CDR3 has 15 residues. V was pared by 5 bases and J by 0 bases, with 6 bases of the junction left unmatched. The CDR3 loop is CASSSPGTSSYEQYF. The CDR3 DNA reads as TGTGCCAGCAGTTCTCCCGGGACTAGCTCCTACGAGCAGTACTTC.

The CDR3 DNA is TGTGCCAGCTCCTTCAAACGGGACACCGGGGAGCTGTTTTTT. Encoded protein: CASSFKRDTGELFF. The gene calls are TRBV18 and TRBJ2-2; D is undetermined. CDR3 length: 14 amino acids. V lost 6 bases to trimming and J lost 3 bases, with 11 bases between them. Looked up from germline, CDR1 is KGHSH and CDR2 is LQKENI. Complete variable domain (other parts from reference TRBV18 and TRBJ2-2): NAGVMQNPRHLVRRRGQEARLRCSPMKGHSHVYWYRQLPEEGLKFMVYLQKENIIDESGMPKERFSAEFPKEGPSILRIQQVVRGDSAAYFCASSFKRDTGELFFGEGSRLTVL.

The genes are TRBV2 and TRBJ2-1; a possible D gene is TRBD1 (7 bases). This CDR3 is 16 amino acids long. With 6 bases removed from V and 3 bases from J, the gap between germline ends came to 18 bases. Germline V CDR1 and CDR2: SNHLY, FYNNEI. CDR3 DNA: TGTGCCAGCAGGTTGGGCGGGACAGTAGACTACAATGAGCAGTTCTTC. It translates to CASRLGGTVDYNEQFF.

The J gene is TRBJ2-7, the V gene TRBV14; 7 bases agree with TRBD1. Germline lookup yields CDR1 SGHDN and CDR2 FVKESK. The CDR3 spans 15 residues. The V segment lost 4 bases and the J segment 2 bases; nucleotides outside the gene matches: 8. In DNA, the CDR3 is TGTGCCAGCAGCCCTACCCCGACAGGGCCCTACGAGCAGTACTTC. Encoded protein: CASSPTPTGPYEQYF.

The chain couples TRBV19 to TRBJ2-7, with TRBD2 identical over 12 bases. Germline V CDR1 and CDR2: LNHDA, SQIVND (reference sequence). The CDR3 sequence is 15 residues long. V trimming: 1 base; J trimming: 3 bases; junction bases outside the gene matches: 1. CDR3 amino acids: CASSIVTSGGYEQYF. In DNA, the CDR3 is TGTGCCAGTAGTATAGTGACTAGCGGGGGCTACGAGCAGTACTTC. The whole variable domain, filled in from reference TRBV19 and TRBJ2-7, reads DGGITQSPKYLFRKEGQNVTLSCEQNLNHDAMYWYRQDPGQGLRLIYYSQIVNDFQKGDIAEGYSVSREKKESFPLTVTSAQKNPTAFYLCASSIVTSGGYEQYFGPGTRLTVT.

The rearrangement links TRBV27 to TRBJ2-2; tentatively, D is TRBD2 (6 bases). Germline CDR1 and CDR2: MNHEY and SMNVEV (reference sequence). This CDR3 is built from 16 residues. Trimming left V 1 base short and J 2 bases short, with 11 bases between. As DNA, the CDR3 is TGTGCCAGCAGTTTATGGGGGGTCCCCAACACCGGGGAGCTGTTTTTT. Amino acid sequence: CASSLWGVPNTGELFF.

V gene TRBV19 combines with J gene TRBJ2-1; the match to TRBD1 covers 9 bases. Germline V gives CDR1 LNHDA, CDR2 SQIVND (reference sequence). J was trimmed by 3 bases and V by 6 bases; bases with no gene match: 3. CDR3 length equals 14 residues. The CDR3 DNA sequence: TGTGCCAGTAGCGGACAGGGGAACTACAATGAGCAGTTCTTC. As protein: CASSGQGNYNEQFF.

J is TRBJ1-1 and V is TRBV9; the D is unclear. CDR3 length equals 16 residues. Trimming took 0 bases from V and 2 from J, leaving 14 bases between them. From germline, CDR1 is SGDLS and CDR2 YYNGEE. CDR3 residues: CASSVAYRGFNTEAFF. CDR3 DNA sequence: TGTGCCAGCAGCGTAGCTTACCGAGGTTTCAACACTGAAGCTTTCTTT.

V is TRBV5-6 and J is TRBJ2-7, with D possibly TRBD1 on 5 matching bases. V was shortened by 4 bases and J by 7 bases, with 21 bases between the two germline ends. The CDR3 runs to 15 residues. From germline, CDR1 is SGHDT and CDR2 YYEEEE. The CDR3 sequence: CASSHPGRATEEQYF. Here the CDR3 DNA reads TGTGCCAGCAGCCACCCCGGCAGGGCAACTGAAGAGCAGTACTTC.

The V gene is TRBV15, the J gene TRBJ1-2; 7 positions match TRBD1. Germline V gives CDR1 LNHNV, CDR2 YYDKDF (reference sequence). The ends lost 3 bases at V and 2 bases at J; junction bases unmatched: 9. The CDR3 length is 16 residues. CDR3 DNA sequence: TGTGCCACCAGCAGGGGAGGACAGGAAATCAACTATGGCTACACCTTC. This codes for CATSRGGQEINYGYTF.

The chain uses TRBV2 and TRBJ2-5; 7 nucleotides match TRBD1. V trimming: 9 bases; J trimming: 1 base; junction bases outside the gene matches: 5. The germline V gene has CDR1 SNHLY and CDR2 FYNNEI. This CDR3 has 13 amino acids. The CDR3 is CASSGQRQETQYF. The CDR3 DNA sequence: TGTGCCAGTTCGGGACAGCGCCAAGAGACCCAGTACTTC.

The rearrangement uses TRBV11-2 and TRBJ1-1, with D perhaps TRBD1 (5 bases). V lost 3 bases and J lost 9, with 14 bases in between. CDR1 and CDR2 from the germline V gene are SGHAT and FQNNGV. The CDR3 loop spans 13 amino acids. The CDR3 sequence is CASSFSSQAQAFF. As DNA, the CDR3 is TGTGCCAGCAGCTTTAGTTCACAGGCACAAGCTTTCTTT.